This T cell receptor (beta chain) was identified in a study of blood T cell repertoires in COVID-19. Background on the study: Specimens from acute and convalescent COVID-19 originated in the United States, Italy and Spain. T cells, B-cell-depleted T cells, or PBMCs provided the cDNA or gDNA that served as material.

V shed 5 bases and J shed 1 base, with 3 bases lying between them. The CDR3 loop spans 11 amino acids. Germline-derived CDR1 and CDR2 are WSHSY and SAAADI. Original processing notes: Reference gene primer amplification yielded estimated nucleated cell counts. Profiled with immunoSEQ multiplex PCR; TCRdb holds only in-frame clones, not every one. D and trimming come from the DNA, and the V and J calls and clone size come from that table. The sample lists tens of thousands of clones, almost 90% occurring once. This clone was observed many times. This same CDR3 is encoded by further DNA sequences in the sample.

The V and J genes are TRBV10-2 and TRBJ2-7; D gene ambiguous. Sequencing used peripheral blood. This TCR came from a woman older than 75 with active or convalescent COVID-19. The CDR3 coding sequence is TGCGCCAGCAGTCCTTCCTACGAGCAGTACTTC. It translates to CASSPSYEQYF.